This T cell receptor beta chain was identified during a study of cytomegalovirus exposure and HLA in healthy donors. The PCR had 60 Vbeta and 13 Jbeta primers. Methods used by the authors: Later work found 65 million to 85 million unique TCR beta chains, with about 10 million shared. Libraries were prepared by immunoSEQ multiplex PCR; TCRdb keeps only in-frame clonotypes and omits some of them. V and J calls and clone size are those listed in that table; D and trimming were worked out from the DNA. The sample holds approximately 220,000 clones; roughly 84% are singletons and the top ten take 0.71%. Worth noting for this clone: Antigen unknown.

Study-wide results and limits: As a later analysis showed, a missense DCLRE1C variant was linked to trimming of TCR beta V- and J-genes. Among the CMV-associated chains, three were confirmed in vitro as specific for CMV antigens.

The V and J ends lost 0 bases and 3 bases respectively, with 16 bases between them. There are 16 residues in the CDR3. Germline V gene sequence: CDR1 SGDLS, CDR2 YYNGEE. Input material: PBMCs. The V gene is TRBV9, the J gene TRBJ2-7, with a possible D match to TRBD2 (6 bases). This clonotype originated in a boy aged 2 to 10 in good health and CMV-seronegative. CDR3 in DNA: TGTGCCAGCAGCGTAGAGCCAGGAGGGGTTGGCTACGAGCAGTACTTC. This encodes CASSVEPGGVGYEQYF.